This T cell receptor (beta chain) was captured in a study of blood T cell repertoires in COVID-19 (TCRdb year 2020). The study in broad terms: Samples covering the acute and convalescent phases of COVID-19 were provided by collaborators in the United States, Italy and Spain. Samples were obtained from the ongoing ImmuneRACE study (first 160 participants) and from about 1,300 subjects provided by 6 global collaborators. Deeply sampled blood TCRbeta repertoires from subjects exposed to, actively infected with, or recovered from COVID-19 were included in the dataset. Where available, HLA class I and class II types were taken from metadata supplied by the sample provider and were not determined by assay-based typing. The sample metadata nearly always contained a de-identified subject ID, COVID-19 status, age in years and sex. The prospective study material was composed of cDNA or gDNA derived from T cells, B-cell-depleted T cells, or PBMCs. The repertoires were made available in a free public database intended to serve as a resource for research on the immune response to SARS-CoV-2.

Broad study findings and their caveats: Clinical and demographic metadata were provided uncurated, with the amount varying by source and participant.

Samples from volunteer blood donors who had recovered from COVID-19 were contributed by a second Seattle source. The collaborating institutions used their own protocols to collect whole blood in K2EDTA tubes. For TCRbeta analysis, collaborators shipped samples as frozen whole blood, isolated PBMCs, or DNA extracted from either of those sample types. In the case of this clone: Its specific antigen is unknown. Per-base quality was not reported, and no clone a single base away is much larger than it.

The CDR3 has 13 amino acids, counting the end cysteine and phenylalanine. Only the CDR3 portion is preserved as DNA: 39 bases, with reading frame beginning at the first base. V is pared back by 5 bases and J by 6 bases, with 13 bases lying between the germline termini. CDR1 and CDR2, looked up from the germline V gene (reference sequence), are LNHDA and SQIVND. The immunoSEQ Assay, a bias-controlled multiplex PCR, was used to amplify TCRbeta CDR3 regions from genomic DNA. The original pipeline was this. The number of nucleated cells in each sample was estimated by amplification of reference gene primers within the assay. Sequence reads were collapsed and filtered to measure the absolute abundance of every unique TCRbeta CDR3 rearrangement. For each sample, productive Simpson clonality was calculated as the square root of Simpson's diversity index over productive rearrangements. TCRdb obtained this table from immuneACCESS and retained in-frame rearrangements with V and J assigned. These tables miss some clones; where compared with another copy, unresolved V genes account for less than half of the shortfall, and the remainder is unexplained. That table furnishes V, J and clone size, whereas the DNA furnished D and trimming. The sample yields over 200,000 clones; about nine tenths were counted once. The top ten hold around 6.9% of the sample.

This sequence was found in a man aged 60 to 75 who had recovered from COVID-19. The chain joins TRBV19 to TRBJ1-2; matching of 6 bases hints at TRBD1 as the D gene. Sequences were obtained from peripheral blood. The base sequence is TGTGCCAGTAGTGCTGGACAGAGAAATGGCTACACCTTC. This is translated as CASSAGQRNGYTF.